This TCR beta chain appears in the sequencing data of a study of PD-L1 blockade in urothelial cancer. Findings of the study overall: Stronger expansion of tumor-associated clones in blood at 3 weeks distinguished durable-benefit patients.

Using immunoSEQ multiplex PCR, the repertoire was profiled, and TCRdb retains in-frame clones only, with some absent. The sample carries about 72,000 clones, 90% recorded once. The V and J ends lost 0 bases and 4 bases, in that order; junction bases with no gene match: 2. Per the germline V gene, CDR1 is LGHNA and CDR2 is YNFKEQ. The CDR3 spans 15 residues. Time point indicated: pretreatment peripheral blood. On this clone: What it binds is unknown.

This sample comprised PBMCs, obtained around atezolizumab (anti-PD-L1) treatment. The chain combines TRBV4-2 with TRBJ2-7; 11 bases map to TRBD2. The clonotype was recovered from a man in his sixties or seventies with urothelial cancer. The CDR3 DNA is TGTGCCAGCAGCCAAGACACTAGCGGGAGATACGAGCAGTACTTC. This gives the protein CASSQDTSGRYEQYF.